The TCR beta chain described here comes from a study of cytotoxic CD8 clonotypes in ibrutinib-treated CLL. Study context: Partial responders roughly 25, complete 2; 12 progressed and about 15 stayed in remission by median 68 months.

From germline, CDR1 is SGHAT and CDR2 FQNNGV. V lost 0 bases, J lost 5 bases, and 11 bases lay in between. CDR3 length: 14 residues. The data were produced by immunoSEQ multiplex PCR, yet TCRdb's version contains in-frame clones alone and is incomplete. Here the sample spans some 140,000 clones, roughly 90% being singletons. This clone was seen only once. This rearrangement joins TRBV11-2 to TRBJ2-7; unclear D gene. This TCR was recovered from a human donor with chronic lymphocytic leukemia. The starting material was PBMCs, obtained after 12 months of ibrutinib treatment. The CDR3 region has the DNA TGTGCCAGCAGCTTAGACGCGACTCTAAACGAGCAGTACTTC. It is translated as CASSLDATLNEQYF. The entire variable domain, with the rest obtained from reference TRBV11-2 and TRBJ2-7, is as follows: EAGVAQSPRYKIIEKRQSVAFWCNPISGHATLYWYQQILGQGPKLLIQFQNNGVVDDSQLPKDRFSAERLKGVDSTLKIQPAKLEDSAVYLCASSLDATLNEQYFGPGTRLTVT.